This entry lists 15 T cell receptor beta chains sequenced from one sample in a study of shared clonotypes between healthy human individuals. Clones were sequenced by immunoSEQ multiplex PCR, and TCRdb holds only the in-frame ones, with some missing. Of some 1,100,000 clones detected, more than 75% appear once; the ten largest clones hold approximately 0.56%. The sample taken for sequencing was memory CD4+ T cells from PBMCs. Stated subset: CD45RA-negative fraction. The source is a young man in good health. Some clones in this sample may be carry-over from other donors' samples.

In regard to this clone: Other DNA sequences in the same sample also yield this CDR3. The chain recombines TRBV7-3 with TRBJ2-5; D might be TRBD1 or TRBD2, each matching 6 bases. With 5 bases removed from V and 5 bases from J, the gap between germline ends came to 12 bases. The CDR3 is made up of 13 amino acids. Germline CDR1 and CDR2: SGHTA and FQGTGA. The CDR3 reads CASSPGATETQYF. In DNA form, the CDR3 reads TGTGCCAGCAGCCCGGGGGCAACGGAGACCCAGTACTTC.

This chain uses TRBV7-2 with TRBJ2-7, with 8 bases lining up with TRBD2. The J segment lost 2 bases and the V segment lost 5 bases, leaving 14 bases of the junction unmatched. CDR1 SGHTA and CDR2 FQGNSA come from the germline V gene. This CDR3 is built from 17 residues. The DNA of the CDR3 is TGTGCCAGCAGCCCCTCACGGGGGGGGACCCGAGCCTACGAGCAGTACTTC. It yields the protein CASSPSRGGTRAYEQYF.

CDR3: CASSRGQPNTGELFF. The CDR3 coding sequence is TGCGCCAGCAGCCGGGGACAGCCTAACACCGGGGAGCTGTTTTTT. The chain links TRBV5-1 to TRBJ2-2, with 7 positions matching TRBD1. J was trimmed by 2 bases and V by 4 bases; bases with no gene match: 5. The CDR3 covers 15 residues. Germline CDR1 is SGHRS and CDR2 is YFSETQ.

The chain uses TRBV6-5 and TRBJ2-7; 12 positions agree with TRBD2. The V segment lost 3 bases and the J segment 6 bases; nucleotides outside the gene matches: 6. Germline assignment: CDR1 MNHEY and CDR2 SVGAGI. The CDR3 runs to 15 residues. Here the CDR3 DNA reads TGTGCCAGCAGTTATTCCGGACTAGCGGGATCCGAGCAGTACTTC. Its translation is CASSYSGLAGSEQYF.

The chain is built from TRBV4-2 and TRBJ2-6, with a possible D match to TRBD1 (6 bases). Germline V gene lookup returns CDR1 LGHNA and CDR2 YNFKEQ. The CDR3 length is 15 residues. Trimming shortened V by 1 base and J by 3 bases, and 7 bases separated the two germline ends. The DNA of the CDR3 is TGTGCCAGCAGCCAAGGGGGGCTTGGGGCCAACGTCCTGACTTTC. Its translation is CASSQGGLGANVLTF.

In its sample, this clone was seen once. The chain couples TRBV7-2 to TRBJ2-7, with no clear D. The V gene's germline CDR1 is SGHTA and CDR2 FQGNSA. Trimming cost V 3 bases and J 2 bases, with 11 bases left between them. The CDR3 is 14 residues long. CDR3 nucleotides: TGTGCCAGCAGCTTGGCAGGTAACGCCTACGAGCAGTACTTC. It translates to CASSLAGNAYEQYF.

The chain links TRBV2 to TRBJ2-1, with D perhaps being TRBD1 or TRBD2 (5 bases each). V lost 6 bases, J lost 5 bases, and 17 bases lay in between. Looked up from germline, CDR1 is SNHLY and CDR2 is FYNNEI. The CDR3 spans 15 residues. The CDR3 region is CASRNRRDGNNEQFF. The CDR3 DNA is TGTGCCAGCAGGAATCGCCGGGACGGAAACAATGAGCAGTTCTTC.

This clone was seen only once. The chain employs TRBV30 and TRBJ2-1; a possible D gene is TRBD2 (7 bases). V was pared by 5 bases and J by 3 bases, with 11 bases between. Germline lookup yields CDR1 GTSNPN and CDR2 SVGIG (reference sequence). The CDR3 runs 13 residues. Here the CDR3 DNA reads TGTGCCTGGGAGCGGGACAACTACAATGAGCAGTTCTTC. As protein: CAWERDNYNEQFF. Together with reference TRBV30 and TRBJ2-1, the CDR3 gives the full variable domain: SQTIHQWPATLVQPVGSPLSLECTVEGTSNPNLYWYRQAAGRGLQLLFYSVGIGQISSEVPQNLSASRPQDRQFILSSKKLLLSDSGFYLCAWERDNYNEQFFGPGTRLTVL.

CDR3 sequence: CASSSRDRAGEQYF. The CDR3 nucleotides are TGCGCCAGCAGCTCCCGGGACAGGGCGGGTGAGCAGTACTTC. J is TRBJ2-7 and V is TRBV5-1, with 9 bases identical to TRBD1. Germline CDR1 and CDR2: SGHRS and YFSETQ. The CDR3 is made up of 14 amino acids. The V gene end was trimmed by 3 bases and the J gene end by 7 bases; junction bases not matched to a gene: 8.

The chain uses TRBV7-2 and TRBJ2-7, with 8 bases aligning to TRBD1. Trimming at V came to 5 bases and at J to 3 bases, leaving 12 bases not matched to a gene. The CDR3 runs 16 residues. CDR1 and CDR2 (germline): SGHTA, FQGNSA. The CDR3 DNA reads TGTGCCAGCAGCCTCGCGGGACAGGCATACCTCTACGAGCAGTACTTC. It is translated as CASSLAGQAYLYEQYF. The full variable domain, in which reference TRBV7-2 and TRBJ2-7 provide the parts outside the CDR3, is GAGVSQSPSNKVTEKGKDVELRCDPISGHTALYWYRQSLGQGLEFLIYFQGNSAPDKSGLPSDRFSAERTGGSVSTLTIQRTQQEDSAVYLCASSLAGQAYLYEQYFGPGTRLTVT.

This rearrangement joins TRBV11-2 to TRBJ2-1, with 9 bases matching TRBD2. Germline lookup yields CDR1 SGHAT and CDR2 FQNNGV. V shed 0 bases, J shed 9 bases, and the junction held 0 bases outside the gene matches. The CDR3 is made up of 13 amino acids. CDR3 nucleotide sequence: TGTGCCAGCAGCTTAGAGACTAGCGGTGAGCAGTTCTTC. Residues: CASSLETSGEQFF.

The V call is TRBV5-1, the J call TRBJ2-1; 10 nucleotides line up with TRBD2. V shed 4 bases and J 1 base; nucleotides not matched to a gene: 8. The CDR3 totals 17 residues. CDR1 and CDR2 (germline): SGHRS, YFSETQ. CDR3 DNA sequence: TGCGCCAGCAGCCCGGATCCAGCGGGAGGGTCCTACAATGAGCAGTTCTTC. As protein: CASSPDPAGGSYNEQFF. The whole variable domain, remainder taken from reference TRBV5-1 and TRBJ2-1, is KAGVTQTPRYLIKTRGQQVTLSCSPISGHRSVSWYQQTPGQGLQFLFEYFSETQRNKGNFPGRFSGRQFSNSRSEMNVSTLELGDSALYLCASSPDPAGGSYNEQFFGPGTRLTVL.

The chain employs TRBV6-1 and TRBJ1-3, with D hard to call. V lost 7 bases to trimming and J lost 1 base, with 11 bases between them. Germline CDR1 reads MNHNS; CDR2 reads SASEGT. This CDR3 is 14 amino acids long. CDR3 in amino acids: CASNLIGSGNTIYF. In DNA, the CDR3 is TGTGCCAGCAACCTAATCGGATCTGGAAACACCATATATTTT.

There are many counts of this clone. CDR3 residues: CASSQHDRGGGYTF. Written as DNA, the CDR3 is TGTGCCAGCAGTCAGCATGACAGGGGGGGTGGCTACACCTTC. The J gene is TRBJ1-2, the V gene TRBV6-6, with TRBD1 identical over 9 bases. CDR1 and CDR2 (germline): MNHNY, SVGAGI (reference sequence). The CDR3 length is 14 residues. J was trimmed by 7 bases and V by 5 bases; bases with no gene match: 8.

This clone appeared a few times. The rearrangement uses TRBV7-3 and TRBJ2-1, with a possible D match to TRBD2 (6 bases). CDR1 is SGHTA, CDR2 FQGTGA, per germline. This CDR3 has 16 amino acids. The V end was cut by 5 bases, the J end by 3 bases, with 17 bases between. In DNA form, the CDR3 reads TGTGCCAGCAGCCCCCAAAGTAGTAGCGGCTACAATGAGCAGTTCTTC. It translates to CASSPQSSSGYNEQFF.